This T cell receptor (beta chain) is drawn from a study of OX40 agonist ivuxolimab in advanced cancers. Study summary: Patients enrolled in dose escalation were diagnosed with hepatocellular carcinoma, melanoma, renal cell or head and neck cancer. Partial responses occurred in three patients (one hepatocellular carcinoma, two cutaneous melanoma). Findings and caveats of the study: Partial responders receiving 0.1-3.0 mg/kg showed among the lowest clonal expansion. Within 6 weeks, CD4+ and CD8+ blood T cells expanded clonally at 0.1 to 3.0 mg/kg.

Comments on this clone: Its antigen remains unknown.

With 0 bases clipped from V and 7 bases from J, the junction kept 7 bases outside the gene matches. The CDR3 runs to 18 residues. CDR1 and CDR2 from the germline V gene are MNHNS and SASEGT. The data were produced by immunoSEQ multiplex PCR, yet TCRdb's version contains in-frame clones alone and is incomplete. The sample records 83,000 or so clones, approximately 86% being singletons. The genes are TRBV6-1 and TRBJ1-6, with 12 bases aligning to TRBD1. Sequencing used CD4+ or CD8+ T cells sorted from blood, obtained in a trial of the OX40 agonist ivuxolimab. This sequence originates from an adult with an advanced solid tumor such as melanoma, head and neck, liver or kidney cancer. In DNA, the CDR3 is TGTGCCAGCAGTGAAGCGCGGGGACAGGGGGCTAGAAATTCACCCCTCCACTTT. This gives the protein CASSEARGQGARNSPLHF.